A selection of T cell receptor beta chains follows, all from one sample in a study of breast tumors, draining lymph nodes, adjacent tissues. TCRdb passed the multiplex PCR reads through MiXCR, listing each CDR3 protein once. The table has approximately 300,000 distinct CDR3 sequences, 30% seen once; the top ten hold 1.1%. Specimen: axillary lymph node tissue. These receptors all stem from a female donor with breast cancer. Some clones in this sample may be carry-over from other donors' samples. The CDR3 runs from the conserved cysteine through the conserved F or W. D genes are given only for firm matches. Size is omitted from some rows. Given values are once, few, many or a class for expanded clones.

V gene,D gene,clone size,J gene,CDR3 DNA,CDR3 protein
TRBV15,TRBD1,NA,TRBJ1-4,TGTGCCACCAGCGGGACCGGGACAGGGAGAGAAAAACTGTTTTTT,CATSGTGTGREKLFF
TRBV12-3/TRBV12-4,TRBD2,many,TRBJ2-3,TGTGCCAGCAGTGTAGGGACTAGCGGGCCGCAGTATTTT,CASSVGTSGPQYF
TRBV9,NA,many,TRBJ1-2,TGTGCCAGCAGCGGGTCGGGCGGGGACCCCTATGGCTACACCTTC,CASSGSGGDPYGYTF
TRBV20-1,TRBD2,many,TRBJ2-1,TGCAGTGTTCAGAGGACTAGCATCCGAGGGTACGATGAGCAGTTCTTC,CSVQRTSIRGYDEQFF
TRBV6-1,NA,many,TRBJ1-2,TGTGCCAGCAGTGAAGTGGCCGGAGGCTACACCTTC,CASSEVAGGYTF
TRBV20-1,TRBD1,many,TRBJ2-7,TGCAGTGCTGGCCGAGAAGACAGGGGGTGGGAGCAGTACTTC,CSAGREDRGWEQYF
TRBV27,NA,NA,TRBJ2-3,TGTGCCAGCAGTTGGTACAGCACAGATACGCAGTATTTT,CASSWYSTDTQYF
TRBV30,TRBD2,NA,TRBJ2-1,TGTGCCTGGGGGCGGGGGAGCTCCTACAATGAGCAGTTCTTC,CAWGRGSSYNEQFF
TRBV6-6,TRBD2,few,TRBJ2-1,TGTGCCAGCAGACCCCACGGGACTACCACGCAGTTCTTC,CASRPHGTTTQFF
TRBV24-1,TRBD2,NA,TRBJ2-5,TGTGCCACCAGTGATTTGACTAGCGGGAGCAGGGTGGAGACCCAGTACTTC,CATSDLTSGSRVETQYF
TRBV10-1,TRBD1,once,TRBJ1-4,TGCGCCAGCAGTGAGGGTCTGGTGATAGGGACAGGGGGCAATGAAAAACTGTTTTTT,CASSEGLVIGTGGNEKLFF
TRBV20-1,NA,NA,TRBJ1-2,TGCAGTGCTAGAGATCTTGCGGACAGTGGAAACACCTTC,CSARDLADSGNTF
TRBV20-1,NA,NA,TRBJ2-4,TGCAGTGCTAGTGCCGGGCTCACGGGAACCATTCAGTACTTC,CSASAGLTGTIQYF
TRBV25-1,NA,NA,TRBJ2-1,TGTGCCAGCAGTGATGGGGCGAGCAATGAGCAGTTCTTC,CASSDGASNEQFF
TRBV12-3/TRBV12-4,NA,few,TRBJ2-1,TGTGCCAGCAGTTTTGGGGGGATTCAATACAATGAGCAGTTCTTC,CASSFGGIQYNEQFF
TRBV7-8,NA,many,TRBJ2-1,TGTGCCAGCAGCCTAGGCGGTTCGAACAATGGGCAGTTCTTC,CASSLGGSNNGQFF
TRBV30,NA,many,TRBJ1-6,TGTGCCTGGAGTGTACTAGTAGGGGAAAATTCACCCCTCCACTTT,CAWSVLVGENSPLHF
TRBV5-6,NA,many,TRBJ1-4,TGTGCCAGCAGCTTGACGGGCCTGGGCGATGAAAAACTGTTTTTT,CASSLTGLGDEKLFF
TRBV3-1,NA,once,TRBJ2-3,TGTGCCAGCTGCCCCTTCTCCTGGAGCCCAGATACGCAGTATTTT,CASCPFSWSPDTQYF
TRBV7-8,NA,many,TRBJ2-5,TGTGCCAGCAGCTTAATAAGGGCCCAAGAGACCCAGTACTTC,CASSLIRAQETQYF
TRBV20-1,NA,many,TRBJ1-6,TGCAGTGCTCGTCGCCGGGAGCGCCCCTATTCACCCCTCCACTTT,CSARRRERPYSPLHF
TRBV12-3/TRBV12-4,NA,many,TRBJ1-5,TGTGCCAGCAGTTTAGGTGACAGTGGGAATCAGCCCCAGCATTTT,CASSLGDSGNQPQHF
TRBV6-5,NA,few,TRBJ2-7,TGTGCCAGCAAGAACGGACAGCACTACGAGCAGTACTTC,CASKNGQHYEQYF
TRBV2,NA,NA,TRBJ2-7,TGTGCCGGCAGCCGAGACAGACGCGGCTCCTACGAGCAGTACTTC,CAGSRDRRGSYEQYF
TRBV20-1,NA,many,TRBJ1-6,TGCAGTGCTAGATCGGGCCTCTCCTATAATTCACCCCTCCACTTT,CSARSGLSYNSPLHF
TRBV20-1,TRBD2,NA,TRBJ2-1,TGCAGTGCTAGAGGGGTCCGGACTAGCGGGAGGCCCTACAATGAGCAGTTCTTC,CSARGVRTSGRPYNEQFF
TRBV11-2,NA,few,TRBJ1-1,TGTGCCAGCAGCTTAGTTTCAGACAGTGAAGCTTTCTTT,CASSLVSDSEAFF
TRBV2,NA,NA,TRBJ1-5,NA,CASICSAGSTNQPQHF
TRBV7-8,NA,few,TRBJ1-1,TGTGCCAGCAGCTCCCTCTGGGTTGGTGAAGCTTTCTTT,CASSSLWVGEAFF
TRBV19,NA,many,TRBJ1-6,TGTGCCAGTAGTATGGGTCGGAGTAATTCACCCCTCCACTTT,CASSMGRSNSPLHF
TRBV6-5,TRBD1,many,TRBJ2-5,TGTGCCAGCAGTTACTCGGCGGGACAGGGACACGAGACCCAGTACTTC,CASSYSAGQGHETQYF
TRBV19,NA,many,TRBJ1-3,TGTGCCAGTAGCCACGCGGGACGAGGAAACACCATATATTTT,CASSHAGRGNTIYF
TRBV6-5,NA,NA,TRBJ2-3,TGTGGCAGCAGTAGCCGAGGAGGACGAATAGATACGCAGTATTTT,CGSSSRGGRIDTQYF
TRBV19,TRBD1,many,TRBJ2-3,TGTGCCAGTAGTATAGTAAGGGACAGGGAGACAGATACGCAGTATTTT,CASSIVRDRETDTQYF
TRBV30,TRBD1,NA,TRBJ1-3,TGTGCCTGGCGGGACAGAAGTGACGGAAACACCATATATTTT,CAWRDRSDGNTIYF
TRBV20-1,NA,NA,TRBJ2-2,TGCAGTTTGGCCAAGGGACATTCCGGGACCACCGGGGAGCTGTTTTTT,CSLAKGHSGTTGELFF
TRBV11-2,TRBD2,many,TRBJ2-5,TGTGCCAGCAGCTTAGAGGGTTCAGCGGGAGAGTGGGAAGAGACCCAGTACTTC,CASSLEGSAGEWEETQYF
TRBV7-9,NA,many,TRBJ2-7,TGTGCCAGCAGCTTATCCGGTGCCTACGAGCAGTACTTC,CASSLSGAYEQYF
TRBV30,NA,many,TRBJ2-2,TGTGCCTGGAGTGTAAAGGGACGGTACACCGGGGAGCTGTTTTTT,CAWSVKGRYTGELFF
TRBV15,NA,NA,TRBJ1-5,TGTGCCACCAGCAGAGGTCGCGCTGGGGGAAATCAGCCCCAGCATTTT,CATSRGRAGGNQPQHF
TRBV7-2,TRBD2,many,TRBJ2-3,TGTGCCAGCAGCTTCCTTAGCGGGAGCCCAGATACGCAGTATTTT,CASSFLSGSPDTQYF
TRBV5-6,TRBD1,NA,TRBJ2-2,TGTGCCAGCAGCAACATCCAGGACAGGAGACTTGGCGGGGAGCTGTTTTTT,CASSNIQDRRLGGELFF
TRBV9,TRBD2,many,TRBJ2-1,TGTGCCAGCAGCGTAGGGGCGGGAGGGAGGTATGAGCAGTTCTTC,CASSVGAGGRYEQFF
TRBV3-1,TRBD2,NA,TRBJ2-1,TGTGCCAGCAGTTCACGGGGATTAGCGGGAGTCTACAATGAGCAGTTCTTC,CASSSRGLAGVYNEQFF
TRBV3-1,NA,once,TRBJ1-1,TGTGCCAGCAGCCCCGGATACTTGAACACTGAAGCTTTCTTT,CASSPGYLNTEAFF